The following is a T cell receptor (beta chain) sequence with its context. In this sample, this clonotype turned up many times. Its specific antigen is unknown. It has no much larger one-base neighbor in the sample; base qualities were not kept. Data came from an Illumina MiSeq. Profiling of the peripheral T cell repertoire was carried out for human TCRbeta genes. The paper's processing steps were these. To account for variability over time, differences in clonotype abundance were tested using beta-binomial modelling. Expanded clonotypes were screened against the ImmuneCODE reference database of SARS-CoV-2-associated TCRs and mapped to viral genome regions. Additional repertoire analyses examined TRBV gene usage, CDR3 length, CDR3 amino acid overlap between time points, distributions of clonotype abundance, and Jaccard similarity. TCRdb's own reprocessing of the public reads used fastp at Q25 and MiXCR and kept productive beta chains. Every distinct CDR3 protein forms one entry, paired with its most common genes and DNA. The authors' filters were not applied to this entry. In this sample the table shows fewer than 250,000 distinct CDR3 sequences, 25% to 30% of which occur a single time. The ten largest clones take up 7% to 8% of the sample.

This specimen comes from a study of kidney transplant recipient with SARS-CoV-2 infection (dated by TCRdb to the early 2020s). What the time point label conveys for this sample: pre-pandemic baseline sample and day 111 after first positive SARS-CoV-2 test. The CDR3 spans 16 residues, from the cysteine through the phenylalanine. Just CDR3 DNA is preserved here, 48 bases in frame from base 1. The specimen was a blood sample, collected at baseline and between days 110 and 120 from a kidney transplant recipient. The receptor was derived from a young adult male patient who had COVID-19 and was a kidney transplant recipient. Following transplantation, T cells from the graft donor may be among those present. The receptor chain draws on TRBV21-1 and TRBJ1-1. TRBV21-1 represents a pseudogene. Here the CDR3 is given as CASSILILTRNTEAFF. Here is the DNA: TGTGCCAGCAGCATCTTGATTTTGACAAGAAACACTGAAGCTTTCTTT.